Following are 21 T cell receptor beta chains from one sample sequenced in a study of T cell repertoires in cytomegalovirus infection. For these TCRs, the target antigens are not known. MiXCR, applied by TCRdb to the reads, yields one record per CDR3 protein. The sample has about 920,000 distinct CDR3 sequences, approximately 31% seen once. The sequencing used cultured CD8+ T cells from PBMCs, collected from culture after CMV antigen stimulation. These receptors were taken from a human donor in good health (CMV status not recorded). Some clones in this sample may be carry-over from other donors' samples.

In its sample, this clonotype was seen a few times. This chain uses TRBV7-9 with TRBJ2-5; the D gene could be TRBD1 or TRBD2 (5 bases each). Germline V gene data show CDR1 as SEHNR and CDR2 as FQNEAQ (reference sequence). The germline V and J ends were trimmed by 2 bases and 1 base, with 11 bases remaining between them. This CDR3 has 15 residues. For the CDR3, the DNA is TGTGCCAGCAGCTTATTCGAGGGACCCCAAGAGACCCAGTACTTC. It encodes CASSLFEGPQETQYF.

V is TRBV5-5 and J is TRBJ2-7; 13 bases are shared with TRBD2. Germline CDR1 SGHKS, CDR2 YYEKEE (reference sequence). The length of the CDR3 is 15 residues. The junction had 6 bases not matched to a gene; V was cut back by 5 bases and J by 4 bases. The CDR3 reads CASSAGLAGTYEQYV. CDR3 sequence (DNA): TGTGCCAGCAGTGCGGGACTAGCGGGGACTTACGAGCAGTACGTC.

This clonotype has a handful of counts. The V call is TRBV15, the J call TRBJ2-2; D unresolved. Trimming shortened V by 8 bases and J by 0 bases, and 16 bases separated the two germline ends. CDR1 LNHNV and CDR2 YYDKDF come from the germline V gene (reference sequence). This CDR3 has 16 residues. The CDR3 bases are TGTGCCACCGATGACCCGCTAAATGCGAACACCGGGGAGCTGTTTTTT. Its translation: CATDDPLNANTGELFF.

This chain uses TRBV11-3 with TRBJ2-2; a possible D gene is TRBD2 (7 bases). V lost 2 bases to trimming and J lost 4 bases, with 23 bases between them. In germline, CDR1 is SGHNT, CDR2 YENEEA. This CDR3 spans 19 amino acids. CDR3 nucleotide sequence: TGTGCCAGCAGCTTATTAACGCGGGCAAGGGGGGGTAGCACCGGGGAGCTGTTTTTT. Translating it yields CASSLLTRARGGSTGELFF. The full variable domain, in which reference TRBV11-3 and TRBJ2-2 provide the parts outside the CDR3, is EAGVVQSPRYKIIEKKQPVAFWCNPISGHNTLYWYLQNLGQGPELLIRYENEEAVDDSQLPKDRFSAERLKGVDSTLKIQPAELGDSAVYLCASSLLTRARGGSTGELFFGEGSRLTVL.

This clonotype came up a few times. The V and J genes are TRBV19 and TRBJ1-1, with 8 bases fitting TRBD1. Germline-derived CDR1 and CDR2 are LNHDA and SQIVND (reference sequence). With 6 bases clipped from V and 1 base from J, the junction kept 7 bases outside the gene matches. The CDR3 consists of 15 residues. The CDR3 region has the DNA TGTGCCAGTAGCTGGACAGGGTCGGGGAACACTGAAGCTTTCTTT. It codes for CASSWTGSGNTEAFF. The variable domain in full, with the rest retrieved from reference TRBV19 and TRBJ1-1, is DGGITQSPKYLFRKEGQNVTLSCEQNLNHDAMYWYRQDPGQGLRLIYYSQIVNDFQKGDIAEGYSVSREKKESFPLTVTSAQKNPTAFYLCASSWTGSGNTEAFFGQGTRLTVV.

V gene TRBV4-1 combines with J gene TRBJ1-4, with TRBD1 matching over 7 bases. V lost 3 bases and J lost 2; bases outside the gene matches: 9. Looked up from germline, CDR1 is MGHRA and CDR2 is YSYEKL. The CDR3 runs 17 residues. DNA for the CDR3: TGCGCCAGCAGCCATCCTGACAGGGCGACGACTAATGAAAAACTGTTTTTT. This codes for CASSHPDRATTNEKLFF.

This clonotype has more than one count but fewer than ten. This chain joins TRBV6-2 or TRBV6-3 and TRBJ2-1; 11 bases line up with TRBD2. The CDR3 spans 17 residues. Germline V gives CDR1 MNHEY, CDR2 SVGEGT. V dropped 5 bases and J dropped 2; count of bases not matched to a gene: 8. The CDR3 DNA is TGTGCCAGCAGTACCTACCTAGCGGGGGGTACCTACAATGAGCAGTTCTTC. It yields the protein CASSTYLAGGTYNEQFF.

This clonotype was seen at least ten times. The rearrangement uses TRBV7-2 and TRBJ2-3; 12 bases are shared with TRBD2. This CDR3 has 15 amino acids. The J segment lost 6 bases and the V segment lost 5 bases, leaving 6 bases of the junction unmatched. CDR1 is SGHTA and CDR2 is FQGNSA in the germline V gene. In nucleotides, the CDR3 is TGTGCCAGCAGCCCTAGCGGGGGGGCCGGGGATACGCAGTATTTT. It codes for CASSPSGGAGDTQYF.

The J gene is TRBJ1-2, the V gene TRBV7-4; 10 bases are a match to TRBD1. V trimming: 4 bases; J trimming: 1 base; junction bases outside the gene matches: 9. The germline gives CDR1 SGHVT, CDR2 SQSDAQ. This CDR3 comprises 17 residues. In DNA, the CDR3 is TGTGCCAGCAGCTCAGATGGCGGGACAGGGGATAACTATGGCTACACCTTC. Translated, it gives CASSSDGGTGDNYGYTF.

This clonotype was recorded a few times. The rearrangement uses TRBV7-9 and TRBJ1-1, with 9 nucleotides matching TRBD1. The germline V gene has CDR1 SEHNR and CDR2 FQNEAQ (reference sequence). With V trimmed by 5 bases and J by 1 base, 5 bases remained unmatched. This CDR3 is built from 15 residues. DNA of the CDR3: TGTGCCAGCAGCGCCCTACAGGGGGCGAACACTGAAGCTTTCTTT. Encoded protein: CASSALQGANTEAFF.

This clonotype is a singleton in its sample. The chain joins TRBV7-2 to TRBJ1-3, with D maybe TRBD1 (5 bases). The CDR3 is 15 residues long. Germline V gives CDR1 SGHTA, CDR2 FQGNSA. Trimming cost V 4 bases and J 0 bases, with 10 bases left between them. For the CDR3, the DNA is TGTGCCAGCAGCTATTGGGGCAGCTCTGGAAACACCATATATTTT. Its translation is CASSYWGSSGNTIYF.

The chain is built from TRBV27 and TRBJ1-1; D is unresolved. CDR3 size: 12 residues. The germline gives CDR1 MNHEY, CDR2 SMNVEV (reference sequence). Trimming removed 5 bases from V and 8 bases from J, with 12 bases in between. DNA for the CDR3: TGTGCCAGCAGTACCTCGGCGGCCGAAGCTTTCTTT. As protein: CASSTSAAEAFF.

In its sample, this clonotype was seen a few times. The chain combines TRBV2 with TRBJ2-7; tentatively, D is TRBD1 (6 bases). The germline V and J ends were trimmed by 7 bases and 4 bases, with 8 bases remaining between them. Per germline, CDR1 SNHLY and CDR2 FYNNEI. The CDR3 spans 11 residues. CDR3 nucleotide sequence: TGTGCCAGCAACAGGGAGTACGAGCAGTACGTC. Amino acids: CASNREYEQYV.

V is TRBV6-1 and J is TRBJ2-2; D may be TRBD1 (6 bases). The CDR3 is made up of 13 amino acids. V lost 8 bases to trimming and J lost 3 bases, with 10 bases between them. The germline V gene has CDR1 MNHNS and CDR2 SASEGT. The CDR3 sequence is CASRRQDTGELFF. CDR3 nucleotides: TGTGCCAGCCGTAGACAGGACACCGGGGAGCTGTTTTTT.

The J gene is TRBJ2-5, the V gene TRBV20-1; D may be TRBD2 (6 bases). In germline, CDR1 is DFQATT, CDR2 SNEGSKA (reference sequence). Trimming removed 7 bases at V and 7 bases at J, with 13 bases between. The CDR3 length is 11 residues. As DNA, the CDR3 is TGCAGTGTTGTCCTCGGGGGGACCCAGTACTTC. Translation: CSVVLGGTQYF.

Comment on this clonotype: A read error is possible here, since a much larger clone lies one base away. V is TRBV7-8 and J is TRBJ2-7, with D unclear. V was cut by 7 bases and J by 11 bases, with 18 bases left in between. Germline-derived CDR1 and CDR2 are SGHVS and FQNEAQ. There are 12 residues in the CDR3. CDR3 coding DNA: TGTGCCAGCAACACGATTAAGGTGTCGGAGTACTTC. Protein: CASNTIKVSEYF.

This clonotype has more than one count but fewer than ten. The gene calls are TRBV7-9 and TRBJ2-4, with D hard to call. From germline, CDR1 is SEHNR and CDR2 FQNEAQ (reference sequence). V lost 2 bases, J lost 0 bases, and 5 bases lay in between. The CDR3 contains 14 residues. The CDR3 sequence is CASSLLEAKNIQYF. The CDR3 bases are TGTGCCAGCAGCTTACTAGAAGCCAAAAACATTCAGTACTTC.

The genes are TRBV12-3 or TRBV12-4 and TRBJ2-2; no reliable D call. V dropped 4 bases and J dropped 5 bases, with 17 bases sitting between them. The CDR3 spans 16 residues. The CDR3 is CASSSGPFFETGELFF. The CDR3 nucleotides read TGTGCCAGCAGTTCCGGACCATTTTTCGAGACCGGGGAGCTGTTTTTT.

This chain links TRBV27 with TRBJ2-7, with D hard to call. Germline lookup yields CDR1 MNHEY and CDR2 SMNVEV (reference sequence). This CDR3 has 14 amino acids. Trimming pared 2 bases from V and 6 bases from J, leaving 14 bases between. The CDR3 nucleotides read TGTGCCAGCAGTTTACAGCTGGGTATGAGCGAGCAGTACTTC. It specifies CASSLQLGMSEQYF.

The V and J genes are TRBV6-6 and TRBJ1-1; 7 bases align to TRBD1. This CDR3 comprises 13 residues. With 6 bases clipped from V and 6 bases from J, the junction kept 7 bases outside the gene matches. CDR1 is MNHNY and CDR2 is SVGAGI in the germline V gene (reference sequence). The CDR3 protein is CASRTGTAPEAFF. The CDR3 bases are TGTGCCAGCAGAACCGGGACAGCCCCTGAAGCTTTCTTT.

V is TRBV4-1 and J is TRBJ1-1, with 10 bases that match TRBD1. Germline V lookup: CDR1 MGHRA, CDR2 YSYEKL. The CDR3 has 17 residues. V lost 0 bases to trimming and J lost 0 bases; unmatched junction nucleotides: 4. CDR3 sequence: CASSQDSGQGLNTEAFF. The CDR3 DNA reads TGCGCCAGCAGCCAAGATTCGGGACAGGGGCTGAACACTGAAGCTTTCTTT.